One and the same sample provided the 5 T cell receptor beta chains below, sequenced in a study of cytomegalovirus exposure and HLA in healthy donors. In the PCR, 60 Vbeta and 13 Jbeta primers were used. Generated by immunoSEQ multiplex PCR, the TCRdb table keeps only in-frame clones and is missing some. The sample gives 150,000 to 200,000 clones, approximately 86% of which show up once; around 1.5% is in the top ten. Sequencing was done on a sample of PBMCs. These receptors were collected from a woman aged 18-29 years in good health and CMV-seronegative.

The V gene is TRBV7-9, the J gene TRBJ1-2; no firm D call. Germline V lookup: CDR1 SEHNR, CDR2 FQNEAQ (reference sequence). The V gene lost 1 base and the J gene lost 4 bases, with 7 bases spanning the gap. The CDR3 is made up of 13 amino acids. The CDR3 bases are TGTGCCAGCAGCTTAGTCCCCTCCTATGGCTACACCTTC. It yields the protein CASSLVPSYGYTF.

This clone occurred once. The chain has TRBV6-5 and TRBJ2-1, with a tentative D call TRBD2 (7 bases). Trimming took off 3 bases at V and 6 bases at J, with 18 bases between the two ends. CDR3 size: 16 residues. Germline V lookup: CDR1 MNHEY, CDR2 SVGAGI. As DNA, the CDR3 is TGTGCCAGCAGTTATGGGTTGGGGGGGCCCGGCAATGAGCAGTTCTTC. It specifies CASSYGLGGPGNEQFF.

This chain links TRBV5-1 with TRBJ2-1; D is perhaps TRBD2 (6 bases). V lost 3 bases to trimming and J lost 3 bases, with 16 bases between them. From germline, CDR1 is SGHRS and CDR2 YFSETQ. This CDR3 spans 16 amino acids. CDR3 bases: TGCGCCAGCAGCTCCCCTGGCGGGACGATCTACAATGAGCAGTTCTTC. Amino acids: CASSSPGGTIYNEQFF. Using reference TRBV5-1 and TRBJ2-1 for the parts outside the CDR3, the full variable domain is KAGVTQTPRYLIKTRGQQVTLSCSPISGHRSVSWYQQTPGQGLQFLFEYFSETQRNKGNFPGRFSGRQFSNSRSEMNVSTLELGDSALYLCASSSPGGTIYNEQFFGPGTRLTVL.

The J gene is TRBJ1-1, the V gene TRBV6-1, with 7 bases that match TRBD1. Germline loops: CDR1 MNHNS, CDR2 SASEGT. After removal of 6 bases from V and 1 base from J, the junction contained 2 bases not matched to a gene. The CDR3 loop spans 13 amino acids. CDR3 residues: CASRGQPNTEAFF. The CDR3 DNA is TGTGCCAGCAGGGGACAGCCGAACACTGAAGCTTTCTTT.

The V and J genes are TRBV7-9 and TRBJ2-4, with D perhaps TRBD2 (6 bases). This CDR3 region has 16 residues. CDR1 and CDR2 from the germline V gene are SEHNR and FQNEAQ (reference sequence). Trimming left V 5 bases short and J 0 bases short, with 14 bases between. The CDR3 coding sequence is TGTGCCAGCAGCGTGGGACTCGACCTAGCCAAAAACATTCAGTACTTC. This codes for CASSVGLDLAKNIQYF.